The clone carrying this TCR beta chain was recorded at least ten times. The junction departs from germline at one end; a sequencing error may be responsible. Germline lookup yields CDR1 ENHRY and CDR2 SYGVKD. There are 14 residues in the CDR3. This record belongs to a study of shared clonotypes between healthy human individuals. The repertoire was sequenced with immunoSEQ multiplex PCR; TCRdb's copy has only in-frame clones and lacks some. The data show roughly 760,000 clones, around 67% seen once. This TCR came from a woman aged 25 to 39 in good health. V and J are TRBV10-3 and TRBJ2-7, with D perhaps matching TRBD1 (5 bases). The sequenced sample consisted of memory CD4+ T cells sorted from blood. Sample subset: CD45RA-negative fraction. In DNA, the CDR3 is TGTGCCATCAGTGAGAAGCAGGGTACCATCTCTACGAACTTC. This encodes CAISEKQGTISTNF.